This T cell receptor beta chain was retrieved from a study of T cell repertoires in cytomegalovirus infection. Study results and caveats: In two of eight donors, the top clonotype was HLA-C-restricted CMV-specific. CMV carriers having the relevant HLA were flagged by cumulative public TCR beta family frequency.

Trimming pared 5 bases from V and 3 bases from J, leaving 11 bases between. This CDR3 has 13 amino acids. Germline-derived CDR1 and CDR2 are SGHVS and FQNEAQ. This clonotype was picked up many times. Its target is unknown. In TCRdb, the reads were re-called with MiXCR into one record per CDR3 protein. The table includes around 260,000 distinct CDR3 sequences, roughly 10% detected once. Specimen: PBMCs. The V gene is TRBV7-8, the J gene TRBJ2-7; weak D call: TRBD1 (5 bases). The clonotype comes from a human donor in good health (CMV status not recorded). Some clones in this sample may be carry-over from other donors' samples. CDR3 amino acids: CASSADIGYEQYF. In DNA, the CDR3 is TGTGCCAGCAGCGCGGACATCGGCTACGAGCAGTACTTC. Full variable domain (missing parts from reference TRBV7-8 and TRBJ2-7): GAGVSQSPRYKVAKRGQDVALRCDPISGHVSLFWYQQALGQGPEFLTYFQNEAQLDKSGLPSDRFFAERPEGSVSTLKIQRTQQEDSAVYLCASSADIGYEQYFGPGTRLTVT.